A selection of T cell receptor beta chains follows, all from one sample in a study of regulatory T cells in long-lasting Graves disease. TCRdb ran MiXCR on the multiplex PCR reads and lists one entry per CDR3 protein. Of hundreds of thousands of distinct CDR3 sequences listed, about 16% are singletons. The data were also submitted as part of a second study, on T cells in Graves' hyperthyroidism and ophthalmopathy.

The source material was peripheral blood mononuclear cells (PBMCs), sampled at new diagnosis, from a patient treated with antithyroid drugs. The receptors shown here come from a woman aged 40-65 years with Graves disease. CDR3s include the opening cysteine and the closing phenylalanine or tryptophan. A D gene is named only where the DNA matches it firmly. Only some rows state a clone size, as once, few, many or a class for expanded clones.

cdr3_aa: CASSTPLGTVSYEQYF
cdr3_nt: TGTGCCAGCAGTACACCCCTTGGGACAGTCTCCTACGAGCAGTACTTC
d_call: TRBD1
clone_size: few
v_call: TRBV6-1
j_call: TRBJ2-7

cdr3_aa: CAINGDGDTQYF
cdr3_nt: TGTGCCATCAACGGGGATGGGGATACGCAGTATTTT
d_call: .
clone_size: few
v_call: TRBV10-3
j_call: TRBJ2-3

cdr3_aa: CASSPTGGTEQYF
cdr3_nt: TGTGCCAGCAGCCCGACAGGGGGGACGGAGCAGTACTTC
d_call: TRBD1
clone_size: few
v_call: TRBV7-9
j_call: TRBJ2-7

cdr3_aa: CASSVPSGGAPEAFF
cdr3_nt: TGTGCCAGTAGTGTACCCTCCGGGGGGGCGCCTGAAGCTTTCTTT
d_call: .
clone_size: .
v_call: TRBV19
j_call: TRBJ1-1

cdr3_aa: CAWSVRGPVHEQYF
cdr3_nt: TGTGCCTGGAGTGTTAGGGGGCCAGTCCACGAGCAGTACTTC
d_call: TRBD1
clone_size: many
v_call: TRBV30
j_call: TRBJ2-7

cdr3_aa: CAWSGSGLRYGQYF
cdr3_nt: TGTGCCTGGAGTGGAAGCGGGCTTCGATATGGGCAGTACTTC
d_call: .
clone_size: many
v_call: TRBV30
j_call: TRBJ2-7

cdr3_aa: CASYMSPGQTNFTTVLGAFF
cdr3_nt: TGTGCCAGCTACATGTCCCCGGGACAGACGAACTTTACCACCGTCCTGGGAGCTTTCTTT
d_call: TRBD1
clone_size: few
v_call: TRBV27
j_call: TRBJ1-1

cdr3_aa: CASSTGGSREKLFF
cdr3_nt: TGTGCCAGCAGTACCGGAGGATCCCGGGAAAAACTGTTTTTT
d_call: .
clone_size: .
v_call: TRBV2
j_call: TRBJ1-4

cdr3_aa: CASTGPTGTQYF
cdr3_nt: TGTGCCAGCACTGGGCCTACGGGGACCCAGTACTTC
d_call: .
clone_size: many
v_call: TRBV2
j_call: TRBJ2-5

cdr3_aa: CASGLSGTGVKAFF
cdr3_nt: TGTGCCAGCGGTTTATCGGGGACAGGGGTAAAAGCTTTCTTT
d_call: TRBD1
clone_size: .
v_call: TRBV27
j_call: TRBJ1-1

cdr3_aa: CASSGGGLEPQHF
cdr3_nt: TGTGCCAGCTCCGGAGGAGGGCTTGAGCCCCAGCATTTT
d_call: .
clone_size: many
v_call: TRBV18
j_call: TRBJ1-5

cdr3_aa: CASSPPVGELFF
cdr3_nt: TGTGCCAGCAGCCCTCCGGTGGGGGAGCTGTTTTTT
d_call: .
clone_size: many
v_call: TRBV7-2
j_call: TRBJ2-2

cdr3_aa: CASSGQADTQYF
cdr3_nt: TGTGCCAGCAGTGGACAGGCAGATACGCAGTATTTT
d_call: .
clone_size: many
v_call: TRBV6-1
j_call: TRBJ2-3

cdr3_aa: CASSQEGAGESSQPQHF
cdr3_nt: TGTGCCAGCAGCCAAGAGGGGGCAGGGGAAAGTTCTCAGCCCCAGCATTTT
d_call: TRBD1
clone_size: few
v_call: TRBV7-8
j_call: TRBJ1-5

cdr3_aa: CASTTYSRRSEQYF
cdr3_nt: TGTGCCAGCACCACTTACAGCCGGAGGTCCGAGCAGTACTTC
d_call: .
clone_size: .
v_call: TRBV6-1
j_call: TRBJ2-7

cdr3_aa: CASRRDNNYEQYF
cdr3_nt: TGTGCCAGCCGCCGGGACAACAACTACGAGCAGTACTTC
d_call: .
clone_size: many
v_call: TRBV10-3
j_call: TRBJ2-7

cdr3_aa: CASSPGARGTEAFF
cdr3_nt: TGTGCCAGCAGCCCGGGGGCCCGGGGGACTGAAGCTTTCTTT
d_call: .
clone_size: .
v_call: TRBV7-9
j_call: TRBJ1-1

cdr3_aa: CASRGTAASDTQYF
cdr3_nt: TGCGCCAGCAGGGGCACGGCTGCCTCAGATACGCAGTATTTT
d_call: .
clone_size: few
v_call: TRBV5-1
j_call: TRBJ2-3

cdr3_aa: CASSELGMNTEAFF
cdr3_nt: TGTGCCAGCAGTGAGTTGGGGATGAACACTGAAGCTTTCTTT
d_call: .
clone_size: many
v_call: TRBV2
j_call: TRBJ1-1

cdr3_aa: CASSVPRRVGEGVTDTQYF
cdr3_nt: TGTGCCAGCAGTGTCCCTCGGCGAGTGGGAGAAGGGGTCACAGATACGCAGTATTTT
d_call: .
clone_size: many
v_call: TRBV2
j_call: TRBJ2-3

cdr3_aa: CASRESWAEAFF
cdr3_nt: TGTGCCAGCAGAGAAAGTTGGGCAGAAGCTTTCTTT
d_call: .
clone_size: many
v_call: TRBV12-3/TRBV12-4
j_call: TRBJ1-1

cdr3_aa: CASSVAGFLRETQYF
cdr3_nt: TGTGCCAGCAGCGTAGCGGGGTTCCTTAGGGAGACCCAGTACTTC
d_call: .
clone_size: few
v_call: TRBV9
j_call: TRBJ2-5

cdr3_aa: CASSQGALAGWDEQFF
cdr3_nt: TGCGCCAGCAGCCAAGGGGCACTAGCGGGGTGGGATGAGCAGTTCTTC
d_call: TRBD2
clone_size: .
v_call: TRBV4-1
j_call: TRBJ2-1

cdr3_aa: CASSRGRPQFF
cdr3_nt: TGTGCCAGCAGCCGAGGGAGACCGCAGTTCTTC
d_call: .
clone_size: many
v_call: TRBV11-2
j_call: TRBJ2-1

cdr3_aa: CASSFVASVSDTQYF
cdr3_nt: TGTGCCAGCAGTTTTGTGGCTAGCGTCTCAGATACGCAGTATTTT
d_call: .
clone_size: many
v_call: TRBV28
j_call: TRBJ2-3

cdr3_aa: CASTSGGRGTTEAFF
cdr3_nt: TGTGCCAGCACCTCCGGGGGTCGGGGGACCACTGAAGCTTTCTTT
d_call: .
clone_size: .
v_call: TRBV6-1
j_call: TRBJ1-1

cdr3_aa: CASSVATNTEAFF
cdr3_nt: TGTGCCAGCAGCGTAGCAACGAACACTGAAGCTTTCTTT
d_call: .
clone_size: many
v_call: TRBV9
j_call: TRBJ1-1

cdr3_aa: CATSVWVLGNTIYF
cdr3_nt: TGTGCCACCAGTGTTTGGGTTCTAGGAAACACCATATATTTT
d_call: .
clone_size: .
v_call: TRBV24-1
j_call: TRBJ1-3

cdr3_aa: CASSPGQYGYTF
cdr3_nt: TGTGCCAGCAGCCCCGGACAGTATGGCTACACCTTC
d_call: .
clone_size: many
v_call: TRBV11-3
j_call: TRBJ1-2

cdr3_aa: CASSLEWVALAGTDTQYF
cdr3_nt: TGCGCCAGCAGCTTGGAATGGGTGGCACTAGCGGGCACAGATACGCAGTATTTT
d_call: TRBD2
clone_size: .
v_call: TRBV5-1
j_call: TRBJ2-3

cdr3_aa: CASSAWGLGQPQHF
cdr3_nt: TGTGCCAGCAGCGCCTGGGGGTTAGGGCAGCCCCAGCATTTT
d_call: .
clone_size: .
v_call: TRBV9
j_call: TRBJ1-5

cdr3_aa: CASSRDSHSYEQYF
cdr3_nt: TGTGCCAGCAGCAGGGACAGCCATTCCTACGAGCAGTACTTC
d_call: TRBD1
clone_size: .
v_call: TRBV7-9
j_call: TRBJ2-7

cdr3_aa: CASSSGTGRVANTGELFF
cdr3_nt: TGTGCCAGCAGCTCCGGGACAGGACGCGTCGCGAACACCGGGGAGCTGTTTTTT
d_call: TRBD1
clone_size: many
v_call: TRBV12-3/TRBV12-4
j_call: TRBJ2-2

cdr3_aa: CASSLVPRRVDEQFF
cdr3_nt: TGTGCCAGCAGTTTAGTCCCCCGTCGGGTCGATGAGCAGTTCTTC
d_call: .
clone_size: few
v_call: TRBV12-3/TRBV12-4
j_call: TRBJ2-1

cdr3_aa: CASSEAGFSYEQYF
cdr3_nt: TGTGCCAGCAGTGAAGCAGGGTTTTCCTACGAGCAGTACTTC
d_call: .
clone_size: .
v_call: TRBV2
j_call: TRBJ2-7

cdr3_aa: CASSLSGTGIYEQYF
cdr3_nt: TGTGCCAGTAGTCTTAGCGGGACAGGCATCTACGAGCAGTACTTC
d_call: .
clone_size: few
v_call: TRBV19
j_call: TRBJ2-7

cdr3_aa: CASSPREHGYTF
cdr3_nt: TGTGCCAGCAGCCCCAGGGAACATGGCTACACCTTC
d_call: .
clone_size: many
v_call: TRBV2
j_call: TRBJ1-2

cdr3_aa: CASSYRGAYTDTQYF
cdr3_nt: TGTGCCAGCAGTTACCGGGGGGCCTACACAGATACGCAGTATTTT
d_call: .
clone_size: .
v_call: TRBV6-9
j_call: TRBJ2-3

cdr3_aa: CASSSSLSSYEQYF
cdr3_nt: TGTGCCAGCAGTTCGTCCTTGAGCTCCTACGAGCAGTACTTC
d_call: .
clone_size: .
v_call: TRBV6-5
j_call: TRBJ2-7

cdr3_aa: CASSYGQQGNQPQHF
cdr3_nt: TGTGCCAGCAGTTACGGACAACAGGGTAACCAGCCCCAGCATTTT
d_call: .
clone_size: many
v_call: TRBV6-2/TRBV6-3
j_call: TRBJ1-5

cdr3_aa: CASSLGSDTQYF
cdr3_nt: TGTGCCAGCAGCTTAGGATCAGATACGCAGTATTTT
d_call: .
clone_size: many
v_call: TRBV11-2
j_call: TRBJ2-3

cdr3_aa: CAWRDRGGTDTQYF
cdr3_nt: TGTGCCTGGAGGGACAGGGGGGGCACAGATACGCAGTATTTT
d_call: TRBD1
clone_size: few
v_call: TRBV30
j_call: TRBJ2-3

cdr3_aa: CASSDEGAKNIQYF
cdr3_nt: TGTGCCAGCAGCGATGAGGGAGCCAAAAACATTCAGTACTTC
d_call: .
clone_size: .
v_call: TRBV28
j_call: TRBJ2-4

cdr3_aa: CASSLAGTLVSYEQYF
cdr3_nt: TGTGCCAGCAGTTTAGCCGGGACTCTAGTCTCCTACGAGCAGTACTTC
d_call: .
clone_size: .
v_call: TRBV28
j_call: TRBJ2-7

cdr3_aa: CASSGDPGYGSTEAFF
cdr3_nt: TGTGCCAGCAGTGGCGACCCGGGATATGGGAGTACTGAAGCTTTCTTT
d_call: .
clone_size: many
v_call: TRBV6-1
j_call: TRBJ1-1

cdr3_aa: CASSPHRGNTIYF
cdr3_nt: TGTGCCAGCAGCCCACACAGGGGAAACACCATATATTTT
d_call: .
clone_size: .
v_call: TRBV7-2
j_call: TRBJ1-3

cdr3_aa: CASSEGWPQHF
cdr3_nt: TGTGCCAGCAGTGAAGGGTGGCCCCAGCATTTT
d_call: .
clone_size: many
v_call: TRBV2
j_call: TRBJ1-5

cdr3_aa: CASSLEGEKHSPLHF
cdr3_nt: TGCGCCAGCAGCTTGGAGGGGGAAAAACATTCACCCCTCCACTTT
d_call: .
clone_size: few
v_call: TRBV5-1
j_call: TRBJ1-6

cdr3_aa: CASSLKGTADEQFF
cdr3_nt: TGTGCCAGCAGCTTAAAGGGGACCGCAGATGAGCAGTTCTTC
d_call: .
clone_size: many
v_call: TRBV7-3
j_call: TRBJ2-1